Below, 12 T cell receptor beta chains from the same sample are listed, as sequenced in a study of T cells in Graves' hyperthyroidism and ophthalmopathy. RNA transcripts were the template for amplifying TCR beta CDR3 regions. The HTBI primer set was used in a first-round RT-PCR of the TCR CDR3. TCRdb fed the multiplex PCR reads into MiXCR, producing one record per CDR3 protein. The table has about 500,000 distinct CDR3 sequences, about 15% seen once. Sequencing was performed on blood. The receptor source for this set is a woman between 25 and 40 years old with Graves' ophthalmopathy.

This clonotype showed up many times. This chain links TRBV20-1 with TRBJ2-5; 11 bases map to TRBD1. The CDR3 is 15 amino acids. V lost 3 bases and J lost 3; bases outside the gene matches: 6. Germline lookup yields CDR1 DFQATT and CDR2 SNEGSKA (reference sequence). CDR3 sequence: CSASPGTGGEETQYF. CDR3 coding DNA: TGCAGTGCTAGCCCCGGGACAGGGGGGGAAGAGACCCAGTACTTC.

The chain recombines TRBV3-1 with TRBJ2-7; the D is unclear. Deletions cut 0 bases from V and 3 bases from J, with 9 bases between. CDR1 is LGHDT, CDR2 YNNKEL, per germline (reference sequence). The CDR3 covers 14 residues. The CDR3 protein is CASSQDIWSYEQYF. CDR3 in DNA: TGTGCCAGCAGCCAAGATATATGGAGCTACGAGCAGTACTTC.

The sample holds many counts of this clonotype. V usage is TRBV5-1 and J usage is TRBJ2-2; possibly TRBD1 for D (6 bases). The CDR3 length is 15 residues. The V and J ends lost 3 bases and 7 bases respectively, with 16 bases between them. Germline V gene lookup returns CDR1 SGHRS and CDR2 YFSETQ. The CDR3 spells CASSSRHQGIGELFF. Written as DNA, the CDR3 is TGCGCCAGCAGCTCTCGGCACCAGGGGATCGGGGAGCTGTTTTTT.

This clonotype was seen ten or more times. V is TRBV7-9 and J is TRBJ2-7; TRBD1 matches 9 bases. After removal of 6 bases from V and 4 bases from J, the junction contained 10 bases not matched to a gene. The CDR3 is 15 amino acids. CDR1 is SEHNR and CDR2 is FQNEAQ in the germline V gene (reference sequence). In nucleotides, the CDR3 is TGTGCCAGCAGTTACTCCCGGGACAGGGTTTACGAGCAGTACTTC. Translating gives CASSYSRDRVYEQYF.

Comment on this clonotype: Relative to the germline gene, one junction end is altered; a read error may explain this. The rearrangement uses TRBV7-9 and TRBJ2-7; D unclear. This CDR3 region has 13 residues. Germline CDR1 reads SEHNR; CDR2 reads FQNEAQ (reference sequence). CDR3 DNA sequence: TGTGCCAACAGCTTAGAGGCAGGCTCCGAGCAGTACTTC. It codes for CANSLEAGSEQYF.

In this sample, this clonotype turned up a few times. This chain joins TRBV11-2 and TRBJ2-5; 8 bases match TRBD1. V dropped 5 bases and J dropped 5; count of bases not matched to a gene: 13. The CDR3 extends over 16 amino acids. Germline CDR1 and CDR2: SGHAT and FQNNGV. The CDR3 DNA follows: TGTGCCAGCAGCCTCAACACAGGGGGAGCTTGGGAGACCCAGTACTTC. Encoded protein: CASSLNTGGAWETQYF.

In this sample, this clonotype turned up a few times. A junction boundary mismatches the germline segment, possibly from a read error. This sequence joins TRBV11-2 and TRBJ2-6, with D perhaps given as TRBD1 or TRBD2 (5 bases each). Germline V lookup: CDR1 SGHAT, CDR2 FQNNGV. The CDR3 loop spans 20 amino acids. CDR3 region: CASSQEEVGRTLSGANVLTF. In nucleotides, the CDR3 is TGCGCCAGCAGCCAAGAGGAGGTGGGACGTACCCTCTCTGGGGCCAACGTCCTGACTTTC.

At least ten counts were recorded for this clonotype. The chain combines TRBV20-1 with TRBJ2-1; D unresolved. V was cut by 3 bases and J by 5 bases, with 2 bases left in between. The length of the CDR3 is 10 residues. Germline V gene lookup returns CDR1 DFQATT and CDR2 SNEGSKA (reference sequence). In DNA form, the CDR3 reads TGCAGTGCTAGGGACAATGAGCAGTTCTTC. It encodes CSARDNEQFF.

The chain recombines TRBV27 with TRBJ2-2, with D uncertain. Per germline, CDR1 MNHEY and CDR2 SMNVEV (reference sequence). Trimming cost V 8 bases and J 0 bases, with 7 bases left between them. CDR3 length equals 13 residues. CDR3 sequence (DNA): TGTGCCAGCGAGTCCGCGAACACCGGGGAGCTGTTTTTT. Protein: CASESANTGELFF.

This clonotype was found many times. V gene TRBV6-1 combines with J gene TRBJ1-1; 9 bases map to TRBD1. Germline lookup yields CDR1 MNHNS and CDR2 SASEGT. This CDR3 spans 16 amino acids. J was trimmed by 4 bases and V by 5 bases; bases with no gene match: 11. The CDR3 nucleotides are TGTGCCAGCAGTTCTAGGACAGGGGTGAGAAGCACTGAAGCTTTCTTT. This sequence encodes CASSSRTGVRSTEAFF.

This clonotype was picked up many times. The gene calls are TRBV20-1 and TRBJ2-7; D might be TRBD2 (6 bases). V shed 3 bases and J shed 2 bases, with 14 bases lying between them. The CDR3 consists of 14 residues. Per the germline V gene, CDR1 is DFQATT and CDR2 is SNEGSKA (reference sequence). The CDR3 loop reads CSASLAFFTYEQYF. CDR3 nucleotide sequence: TGCAGTGCTAGCCTAGCGTTCTTTACCTACGAGCAGTACTTC.

This clonotype turned up a few times. The gene calls are TRBV5-1 and TRBJ2-5, with 9 nucleotides matching TRBD2. The CDR3 sequence is 15 residues long. The germline V gene has CDR1 SGHRS and CDR2 YFSETQ. J gave up 1 base and V 2 bases, and 3 bases lay outside the gene matches. The CDR3 DNA follows: TGCGCCAGCAGCTTAGCGGGAGGTACCCAAGAGACCCAGTACTTC. Protein sequence: CASSLAGGTQETQYF.